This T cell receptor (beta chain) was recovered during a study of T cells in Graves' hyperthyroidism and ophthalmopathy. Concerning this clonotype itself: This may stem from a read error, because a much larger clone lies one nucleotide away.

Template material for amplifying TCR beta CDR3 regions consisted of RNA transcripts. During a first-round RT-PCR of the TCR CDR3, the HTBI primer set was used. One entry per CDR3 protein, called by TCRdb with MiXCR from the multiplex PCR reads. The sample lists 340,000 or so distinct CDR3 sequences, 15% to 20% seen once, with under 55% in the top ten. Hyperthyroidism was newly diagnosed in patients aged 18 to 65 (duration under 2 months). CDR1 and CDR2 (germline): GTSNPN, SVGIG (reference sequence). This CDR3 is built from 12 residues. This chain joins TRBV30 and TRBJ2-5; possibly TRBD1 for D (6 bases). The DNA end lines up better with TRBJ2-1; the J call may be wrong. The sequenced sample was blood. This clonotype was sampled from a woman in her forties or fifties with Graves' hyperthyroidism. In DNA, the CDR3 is TGTGCCTGGACTCCGGGACAAGAGACCCAGTTCTTC. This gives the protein CAWTPGQETQFF.